The clone carrying this T cell receptor (beta chain) was counted a few times. Its matching antigen is unknown. This sample stems from a study of blood T cells in healthy people across ages. The study's findings and limits: Possibly, changes in expanded clonotypes were confounded because donor CMV status was unknown.

Germline CDR1 reads LNHNV; CDR2 reads YYDKDF (reference sequence). This CDR3 comprises 15 residues. V was shortened by 0 bases and J by 4 bases, with 9 bases between the two germline ends. A sample-barcoded 5' primer and a J-beta primer mix were used in a second PCR of about 6 to 11 cycles. TCRdb processed the 5' RACE reads anew with MiXCR; each CDR3 protein has one entry. The table includes about 780,000 distinct CDR3 sequences, under 30% detected once. These data were also reused for a study on T cells of mothers and their children.

Sequenced: blood. The chain has TRBV15 and TRBJ2-2; D is possibly TRBD2 (5 bases). The clonotype was recovered from a boy younger than 18 in good health. CDR3 bases: TGTGCCACCAGCAGAGAGAGGGTGAGCACCGGGGAGCTGTTTTTT. Residues: CATSRERVSTGELFF.